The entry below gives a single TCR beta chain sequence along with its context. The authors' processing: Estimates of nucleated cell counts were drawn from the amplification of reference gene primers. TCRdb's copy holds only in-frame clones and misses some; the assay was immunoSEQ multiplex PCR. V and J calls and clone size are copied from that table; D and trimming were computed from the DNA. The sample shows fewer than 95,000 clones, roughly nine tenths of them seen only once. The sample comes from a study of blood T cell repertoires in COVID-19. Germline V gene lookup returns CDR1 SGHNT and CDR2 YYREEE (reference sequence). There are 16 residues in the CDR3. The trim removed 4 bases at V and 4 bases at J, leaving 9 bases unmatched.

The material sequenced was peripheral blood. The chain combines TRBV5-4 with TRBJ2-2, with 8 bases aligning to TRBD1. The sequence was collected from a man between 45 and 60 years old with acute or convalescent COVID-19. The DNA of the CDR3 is TGTGCCAGCAGCCTCAACAGGGGGTTGGTCACCGGGGAGCTGTTTTTT. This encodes CASSLNRGLVTGELFF.